The clone carrying this TCR beta chain was picked up a small number of times. Its antigen is as yet unknown. This sample was included in a study of T cell repertoires in cytomegalovirus infection. Across the study: Selected CMV epitopes included recently identified HLA-C-restricted ones as well as well-studied HLA-B-restricted ones. Matching HLA type, along with CMV infection, was indicated by public TCR beta signatures.

Germline assignment: CDR1 SEHNR and CDR2 FQNEAQ (reference sequence). The germline V and J ends were trimmed by 1 base and 1 base, with 10 bases remaining between them. This CDR3 region has 15 residues. Findings and caveats of the study: HLA-C-restricted CMV clonotypes gave the most frequent clonotype in two of eight donors.

TCRdb itself ran the reads through MiXCR, one entry per CDR3 protein. The sample contains about a million distinct CDR3 sequences, around 29% of which appear only once. Sequenced here: cultured CD8+ T cells from PBMCs, sampled from culture after CMV antigen stimulation. The chain carries TRBV7-9 and TRBJ1-2; D is unclear. This receptor was taken from a human donor in good health (CMV status not recorded). Some clones in this sample may be carry-over from other donors' samples. In DNA form, the CDR3 reads TGTGCCAGCAGCTTAGGGTATACATATAACTATGGCTACACCTTC. This gives the protein CASSLGYTYNYGYTF.